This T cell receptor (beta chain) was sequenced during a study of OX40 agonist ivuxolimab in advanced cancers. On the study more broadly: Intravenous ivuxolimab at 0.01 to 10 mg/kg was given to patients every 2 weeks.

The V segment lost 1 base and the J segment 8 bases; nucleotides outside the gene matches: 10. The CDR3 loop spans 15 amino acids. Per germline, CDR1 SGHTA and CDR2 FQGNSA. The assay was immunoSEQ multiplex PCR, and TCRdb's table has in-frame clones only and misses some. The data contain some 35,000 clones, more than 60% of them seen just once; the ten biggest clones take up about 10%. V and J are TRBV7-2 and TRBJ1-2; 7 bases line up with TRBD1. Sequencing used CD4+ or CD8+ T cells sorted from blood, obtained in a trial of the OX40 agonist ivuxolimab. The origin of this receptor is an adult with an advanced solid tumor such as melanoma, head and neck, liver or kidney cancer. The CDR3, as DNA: TGTGCCAGCAGCTTAGAGGGTGGAACAGGGGAAGGCTACACCTTC. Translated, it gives CASSLEGGTGEGYTF.